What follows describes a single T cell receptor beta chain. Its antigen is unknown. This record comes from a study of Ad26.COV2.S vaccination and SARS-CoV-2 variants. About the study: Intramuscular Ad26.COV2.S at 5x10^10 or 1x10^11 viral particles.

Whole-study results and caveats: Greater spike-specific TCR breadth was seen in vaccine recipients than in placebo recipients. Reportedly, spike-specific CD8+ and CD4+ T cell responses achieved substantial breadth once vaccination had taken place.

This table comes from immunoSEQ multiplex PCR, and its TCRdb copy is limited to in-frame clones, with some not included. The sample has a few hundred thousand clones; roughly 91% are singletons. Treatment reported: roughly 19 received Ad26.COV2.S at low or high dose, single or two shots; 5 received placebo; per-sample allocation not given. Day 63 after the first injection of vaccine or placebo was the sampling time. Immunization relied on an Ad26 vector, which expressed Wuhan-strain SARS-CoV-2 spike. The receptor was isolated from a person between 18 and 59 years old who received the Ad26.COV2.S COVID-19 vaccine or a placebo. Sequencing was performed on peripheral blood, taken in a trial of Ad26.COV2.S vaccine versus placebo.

The CDR3 DNA sequence: TGTGCCAGCAGCTTCCGGGCAGGGAACTACGAGCAGTACTTC. It encodes CASSFRAGNYEQYF. This sequence joins TRBV11-3 and TRBJ2-7; TRBD1 might be the D (5 bases). This CDR3 has 14 amino acids. CDR1 is SGHNT and CDR2 is YENEEA in the germline V gene. Trimming took 3 bases from V and 3 from J, leaving 12 bases between them. Filled out from reference TRBV11-3 and TRBJ2-7, the complete variable domain reads EAGVVQSPRYKIIEKKQPVAFWCNPISGHNTLYWYLQNLGQGPELLIRYENEEAVDDSQLPKDRFSAERLKGVDSTLKIQPAELGDSAVYLCASSFRAGNYEQYFGPGTRLTVT.